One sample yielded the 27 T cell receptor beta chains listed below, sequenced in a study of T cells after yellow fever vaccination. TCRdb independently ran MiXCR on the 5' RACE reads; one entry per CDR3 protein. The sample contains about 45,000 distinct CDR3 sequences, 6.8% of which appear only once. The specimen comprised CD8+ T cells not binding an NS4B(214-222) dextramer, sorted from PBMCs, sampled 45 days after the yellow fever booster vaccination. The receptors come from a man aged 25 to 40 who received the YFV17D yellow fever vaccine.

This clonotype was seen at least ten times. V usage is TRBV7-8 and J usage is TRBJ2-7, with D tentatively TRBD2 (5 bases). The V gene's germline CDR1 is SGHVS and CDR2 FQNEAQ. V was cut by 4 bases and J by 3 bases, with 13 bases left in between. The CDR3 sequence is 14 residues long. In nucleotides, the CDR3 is TGTGCCAGCAGCTCAACCGGAGGTTTCTACGAGCAGTACTTC. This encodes CASSSTGGFYEQYF.

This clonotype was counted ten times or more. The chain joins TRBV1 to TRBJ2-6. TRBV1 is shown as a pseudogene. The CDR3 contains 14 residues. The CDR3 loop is CTSKTHSGANVLTF. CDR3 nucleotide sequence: TGCACCAGCAAAACCCACTCTGGGGCCAACGTCCTGACTTTC.

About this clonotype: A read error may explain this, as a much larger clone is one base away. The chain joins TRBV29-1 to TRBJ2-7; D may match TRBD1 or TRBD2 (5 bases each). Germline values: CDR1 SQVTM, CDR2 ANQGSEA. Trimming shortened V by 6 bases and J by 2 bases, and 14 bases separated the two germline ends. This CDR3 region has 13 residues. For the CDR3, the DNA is TGCAGCGTCCGGGGCGCGTCCGCCTACGAGCAGTACTTC. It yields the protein CSVRGASAYEQYF.

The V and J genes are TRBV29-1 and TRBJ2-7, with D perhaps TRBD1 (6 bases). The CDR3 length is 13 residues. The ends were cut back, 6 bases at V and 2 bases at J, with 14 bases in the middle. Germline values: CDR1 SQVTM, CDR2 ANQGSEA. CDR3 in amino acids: CSVASGQTYEQYF. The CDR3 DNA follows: TGCAGCGTGGCCTCGGGACAAACCTACGAGCAGTACTTC.

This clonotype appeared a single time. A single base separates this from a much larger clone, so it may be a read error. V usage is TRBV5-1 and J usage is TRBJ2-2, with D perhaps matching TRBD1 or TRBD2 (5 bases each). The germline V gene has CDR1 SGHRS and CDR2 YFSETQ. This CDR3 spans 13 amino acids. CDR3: CASSAFGTVELFF. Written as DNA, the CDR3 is TGCGCCAGCAGCGCCTTCGGGACCGTGGAGCTGTTTTTT.

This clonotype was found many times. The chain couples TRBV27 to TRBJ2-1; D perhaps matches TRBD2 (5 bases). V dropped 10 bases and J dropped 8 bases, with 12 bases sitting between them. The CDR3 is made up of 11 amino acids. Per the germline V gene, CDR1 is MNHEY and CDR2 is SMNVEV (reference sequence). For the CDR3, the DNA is TGTGCCACCAACACCGGGGATGAGCAGTTCTTC. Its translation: CATNTGDEQFF.

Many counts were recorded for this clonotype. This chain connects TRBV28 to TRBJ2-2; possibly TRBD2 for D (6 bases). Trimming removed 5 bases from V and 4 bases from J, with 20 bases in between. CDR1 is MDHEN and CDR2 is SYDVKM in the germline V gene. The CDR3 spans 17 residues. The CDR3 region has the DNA TGTGCCAGCAGTACCCCCGTGGTAGCGGCAAGCACCGGGGAGCTGTTTTTT. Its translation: CASSTPVVAASTGELFF.

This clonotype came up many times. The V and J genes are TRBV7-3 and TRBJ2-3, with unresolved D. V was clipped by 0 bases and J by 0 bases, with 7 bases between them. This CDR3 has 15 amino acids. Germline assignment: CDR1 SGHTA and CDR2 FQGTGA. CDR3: CASSLTGTSTDTQYF. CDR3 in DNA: TGTGCCAGCAGCTTAACGGGTACTAGCACAGATACGCAGTATTTT.

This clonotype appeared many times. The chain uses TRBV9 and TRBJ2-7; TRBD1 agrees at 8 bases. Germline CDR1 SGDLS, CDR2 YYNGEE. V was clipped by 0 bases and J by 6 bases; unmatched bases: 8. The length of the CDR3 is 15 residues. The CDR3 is CASSVGGTGLSEQYF. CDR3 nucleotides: TGTGCCAGCAGCGTAGGTGGGACAGGTCTGTCCGAGCAGTACTTC. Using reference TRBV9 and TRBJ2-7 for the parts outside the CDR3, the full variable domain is DSGVTQTPKHLITATGQRVTLRCSPRSGDLSVYWYQQSLDQGLQFLIQYYNGEERAKGNILERFSAQQFPDLHSELNLSSLELGDSALYFCASSVGGTGLSEQYFGPGTRLTVT.

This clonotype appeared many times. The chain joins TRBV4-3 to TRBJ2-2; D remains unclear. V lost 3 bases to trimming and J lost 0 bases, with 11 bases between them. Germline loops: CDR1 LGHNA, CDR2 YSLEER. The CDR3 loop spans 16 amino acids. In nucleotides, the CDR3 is TGCGCCAGCAGCCAGAAAGTGTTTGCGAACACCGGGGAGCTGTTTTTT. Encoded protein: CASSQKVFANTGELFF.

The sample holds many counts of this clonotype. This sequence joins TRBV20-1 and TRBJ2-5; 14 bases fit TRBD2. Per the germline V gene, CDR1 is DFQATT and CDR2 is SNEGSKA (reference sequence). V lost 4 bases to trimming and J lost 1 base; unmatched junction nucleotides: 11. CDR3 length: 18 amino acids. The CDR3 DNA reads TGCAGTGCTACCGCCGGGACTAGCGGGAGCAGGGCCCAAGAGACCCAGTACTTC. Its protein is CSATAGTSGSRAQETQYF.

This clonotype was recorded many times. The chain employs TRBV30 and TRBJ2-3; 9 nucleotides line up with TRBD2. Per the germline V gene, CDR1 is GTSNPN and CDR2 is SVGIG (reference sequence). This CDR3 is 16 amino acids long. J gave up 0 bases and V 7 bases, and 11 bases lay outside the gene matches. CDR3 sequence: CASGGASGASTDTQYF. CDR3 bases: TGTGCCTCGGGAGGGGCTAGCGGGGCTAGCACAGATACGCAGTATTTT.

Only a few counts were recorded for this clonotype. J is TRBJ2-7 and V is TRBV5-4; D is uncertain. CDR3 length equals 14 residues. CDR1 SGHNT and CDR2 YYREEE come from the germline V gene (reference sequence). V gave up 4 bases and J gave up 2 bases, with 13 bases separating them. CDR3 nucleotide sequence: TGTGCCAGCAGCCCAATGGGAAACCCCTACGAGCAGTACTTC. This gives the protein CASSPMGNPYEQYF.

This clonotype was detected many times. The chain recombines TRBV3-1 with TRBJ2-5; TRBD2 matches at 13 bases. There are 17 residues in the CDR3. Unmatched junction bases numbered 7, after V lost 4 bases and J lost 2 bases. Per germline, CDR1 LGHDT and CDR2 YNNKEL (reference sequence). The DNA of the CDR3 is TGTGCCAGCAGCCTATTTGGGACTAGCGGGAAGCAAGAGACCCAGTACTTC. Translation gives CASSLFGTSGKQETQYF.

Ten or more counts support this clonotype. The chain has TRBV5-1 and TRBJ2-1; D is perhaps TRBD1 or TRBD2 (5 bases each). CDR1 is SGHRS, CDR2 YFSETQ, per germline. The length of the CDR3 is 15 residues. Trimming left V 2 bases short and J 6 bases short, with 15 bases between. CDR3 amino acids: CASSFEGSGGNEQFF. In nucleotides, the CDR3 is TGCGCCAGCAGCTTCGAGGGAAGTGGGGGCAATGAGCAGTTCTTC.

CDR3 sequence reads: CASSIEAGGSAEQYF. The CDR3 DNA reads TGTGCCAGTAGTATTGAGGCAGGGGGCTCTGCCGAGCAGTACTTC. The chain joins TRBV19 to TRBJ2-7; 8 positions match TRBD1. Trimming took 3 bases from V and 6 from J; bases not matched to a gene: 10. Looked up from germline, CDR1 is LNHDA and CDR2 is SQIVND (reference sequence). This CDR3 region has 15 residues.

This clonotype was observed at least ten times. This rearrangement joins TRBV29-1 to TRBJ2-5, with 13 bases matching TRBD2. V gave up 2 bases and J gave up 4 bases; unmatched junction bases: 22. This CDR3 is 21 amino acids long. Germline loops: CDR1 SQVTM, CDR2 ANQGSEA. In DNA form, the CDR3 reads TGCAGCGTTGAAAGGGGAGCCGGACTAGCGGGAGATCTGGAGGTAGGAGAGACCCAGTACTTC. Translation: CSVERGAGLAGDLEVGETQYF.

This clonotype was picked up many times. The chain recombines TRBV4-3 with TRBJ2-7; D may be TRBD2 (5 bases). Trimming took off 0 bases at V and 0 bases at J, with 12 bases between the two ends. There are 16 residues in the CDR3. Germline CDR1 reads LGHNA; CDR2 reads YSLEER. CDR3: CASSQDLQAVSYEQYF. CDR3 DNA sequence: TGCGCCAGCAGCCAAGATCTTCAAGCGGTCTCCTACGAGCAGTACTTC.

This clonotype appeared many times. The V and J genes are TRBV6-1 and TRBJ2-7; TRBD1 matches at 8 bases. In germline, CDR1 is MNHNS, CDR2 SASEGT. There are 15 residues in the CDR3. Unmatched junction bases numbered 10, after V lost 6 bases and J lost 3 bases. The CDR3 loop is CASSPLRGTGYEQYF. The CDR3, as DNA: TGTGCCAGCAGCCCCCTACGGGGGACAGGCTACGAGCAGTACTTC.

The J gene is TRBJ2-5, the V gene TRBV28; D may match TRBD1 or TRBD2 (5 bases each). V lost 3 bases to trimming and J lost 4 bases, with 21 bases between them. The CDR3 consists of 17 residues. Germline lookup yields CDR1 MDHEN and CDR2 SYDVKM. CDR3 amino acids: CASSFSAGIADRETQYF. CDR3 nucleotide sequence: TGTGCCAGCAGTTTCAGCGCCGGGATAGCAGACAGAGAGACCCAGTACTTC.

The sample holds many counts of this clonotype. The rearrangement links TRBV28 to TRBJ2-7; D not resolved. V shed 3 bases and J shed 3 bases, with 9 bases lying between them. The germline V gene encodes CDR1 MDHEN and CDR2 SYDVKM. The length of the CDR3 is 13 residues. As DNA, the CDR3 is TGTGCCAGCAGTTTCGGAGACCTCTACGAGCAGTACTTC. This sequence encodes CASSFGDLYEQYF. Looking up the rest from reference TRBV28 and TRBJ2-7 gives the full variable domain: DVKVTQSSRYLVKRTGEKVFLECVQDMDHENMFWYRQDPGLGLRLIYFSYDVKMKEKGDIPEGYSVSREKKERFSLILESASTNQTSMYLCASSFGDLYEQYFGPGTRLTVT.

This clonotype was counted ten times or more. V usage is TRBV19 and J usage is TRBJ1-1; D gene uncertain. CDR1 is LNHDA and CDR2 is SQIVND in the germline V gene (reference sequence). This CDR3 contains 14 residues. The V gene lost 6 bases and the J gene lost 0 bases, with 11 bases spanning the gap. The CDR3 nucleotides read TGTGCCAGTAGCCTAATGGGGATGAACACTGAAGCTTTCTTT. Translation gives CASSLMGMNTEAFF.

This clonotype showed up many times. The CDR3 DNA follows: TGTGCCAGCAGCTTAGGCGGGAGGGGGGGCGAGCAGTACTTC. Translated: CASSLGGRGGEQYF. V is TRBV7-2 and J is TRBJ2-7; TRBD2 matches 9 bases. The CDR3 runs to 14 residues. The J segment lost 6 bases and the V segment lost 1 base, leaving 4 bases of the junction unmatched. Germline V CDR1 and CDR2: SGHTA, FQGNSA.

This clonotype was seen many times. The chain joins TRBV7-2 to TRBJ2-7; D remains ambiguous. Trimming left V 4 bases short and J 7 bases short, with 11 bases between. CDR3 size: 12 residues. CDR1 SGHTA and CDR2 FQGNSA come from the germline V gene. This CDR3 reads CASSSPPGEQYF. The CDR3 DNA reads TGTGCCAGCAGCTCCCCCCCTGGGGAGCAGTACTTC.

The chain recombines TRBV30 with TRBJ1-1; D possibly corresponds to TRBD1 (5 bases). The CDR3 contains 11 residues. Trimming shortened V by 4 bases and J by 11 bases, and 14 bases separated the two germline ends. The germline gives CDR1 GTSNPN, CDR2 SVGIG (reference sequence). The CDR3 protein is CAWNGATEAFF. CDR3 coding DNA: TGTGCCTGGAATGGGGCAACCGAGGCTTTCTTT. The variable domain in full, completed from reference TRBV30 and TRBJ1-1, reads SQTIHQWPATLVQPVGSPLSLECTVEGTSNPNLYWYRQAAGRGLQLLFYSVGIGQISSEVPQNLSASRPQDRQFILSSKKLLLSDSGFYLCAWNGATEAFFGQGTRLTVV.

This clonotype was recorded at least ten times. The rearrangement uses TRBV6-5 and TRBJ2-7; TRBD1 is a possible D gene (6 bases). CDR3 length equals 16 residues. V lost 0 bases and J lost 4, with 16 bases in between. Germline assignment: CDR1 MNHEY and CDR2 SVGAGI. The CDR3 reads CASSYSETGTLYEQYF. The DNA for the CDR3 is TGTGCCAGCAGTTACTCTGAGACAGGTACTCTTTACGAGCAGTACTTC.

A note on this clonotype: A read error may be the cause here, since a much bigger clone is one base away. The CDR3 loop is CASSSHGGAGNLYTQYF. CDR3 nucleotide sequence: TGTGCCAGCAGCAGCCACGGGGGTGCCGGGAACCTCTACACGCAGTATTTT. The chain combines TRBV21-1 with TRBJ2-3; the table assigns TRBD1, which was not confirmed against the DNA. TRBV21-1 is termed a pseudogene. The CDR3 is 17 amino acids.